The 28 T cell receptor beta chains below all came from one sample that was sequenced in a study of blood T cell repertoires in COVID-19. Sequencing used immunoSEQ multiplex PCR; TCRdb keeps in-frame clones, though not all of them. Altogether around 86,000 clones are present, over 80% being singletons, with the ten largest covering roughly 30%. The sample was peripheral blood. The source is a woman older than 75 with acute or convalescent COVID-19.

This rearrangement joins TRBV5-4 to TRBJ1-1, with D possibly TRBD1 on 5 matching bases. V shed 4 bases and J shed 0 bases, with 10 bases lying between them. CDR1 is SGHNT, CDR2 YYREEE, per germline (reference sequence). The CDR3 consists of 14 residues. The CDR3 sequence: CASSLGHMNTEAFF. DNA of the CDR3: TGTGCCAGCAGCCTTGGACACATGAACACTGAAGCTTTCTTT.

J is TRBJ2-1 and V is TRBV3-1 (or the pseudogene TRBV3-2), with a weak D call TRBD2 (5 bases). The germline V gene has CDR1 LGHDT and CDR2 YNNKEL (reference sequence). The germline V and J ends were trimmed by 4 bases and 7 bases, with 5 bases remaining between them. CDR3 length: 11 residues. The CDR3 nucleotides read TGTGCCAGCAGCCTAGCGAATGAGCAGTTCTTC. As protein: CASSLANEQFF.

V is TRBV10-2 and J is TRBJ1-5; the match to TRBD1 covers 8 bases. This CDR3 is 15 amino acids long. The germline V gene has CDR1 WSHSY and CDR2 SAAADI. The ends lost 2 bases at V and 5 bases at J; junction bases unmatched: 5. The DNA of the CDR3 is TGCGCCAGCAGTGAGCCCGGGACAGGATATCAGCCCCAGCATTTT. It translates to CASSEPGTGYQPQHF.

The chain couples TRBV19 to TRBJ1-4; 11 bases map to TRBD1. V shed 3 bases and J 4 bases; nucleotides not matched to a gene: 1. The CDR3 length is 15 residues. Per the germline V gene, CDR1 is LNHDA and CDR2 is SQIVND (reference sequence). CDR3 coding DNA: TGTGCCAGTAGTATGGGGACAGGGGGTAATGAAAAACTGTTTTTT. This translates into CASSMGTGGNEKLFF.

The chain carries TRBV6-5 and TRBJ2-7, with 9 bases that match TRBD1. CDR1 is MNHEY, CDR2 SVGAGI, per germline. With 2 bases clipped from V and 0 bases from J, the junction kept 2 bases outside the gene matches. This CDR3 contains 15 residues. The CDR3 nucleotides read TGTGCCAGCAGTTACGGGACAGGGAACTCCTACGAGCAGTACTTC. Translated, it gives CASSYGTGNSYEQYF.

This clone was counted a single time. The gene calls are TRBV10-3 and TRBJ1-2, with D possibly TRBD1 on 6 matching bases. The CDR3 runs to 13 residues. The V and J ends lost 7 bases and 6 bases respectively, with 15 bases between them. In germline, CDR1 is ENHRY, CDR2 SYGVKD. The CDR3 region is CAITPQDRNGYTF. CDR3 sequence (DNA): TGTGCCATCACTCCCCAGGACAGAAATGGCTACACCTTC.

The chain is built from TRBV29-1 and TRBJ2-3; perhaps TRBD2 as D (5 bases). V was shortened by 4 bases and J by 4 bases, with 9 bases between the two germline ends. The CDR3 sequence is 12 residues long. CDR1 is SQVTM and CDR2 is ANQGSEA in the germline V gene. The CDR3 bases are TGCAGCGTTGGAGCGGATGCAGATACGCAGTATTTT. Amino acids: CSVGADADTQYF.

The CDR3 DNA sequence: TGTGCCAGCAGCTCCCCCCGAGGACAGAGGAACACCGGGGAGCTGTTTTTT. Its protein product is CASSSPRGQRNTGELFF. The V and J genes are TRBV7-9 and TRBJ2-2; D may be TRBD1 (6 bases). Between the trimmed V and J ends, which lost 4 bases and 1 base, there was a span of 16 bases. The CDR3 consists of 17 residues. Germline assignment: CDR1 SEHNR and CDR2 FQNEAQ (reference sequence).

This chain uses TRBV28 with TRBJ2-1; 8 bases are shared with TRBD1. The V segment lost 7 bases and the J segment 4 bases; nucleotides outside the gene matches: 12. Germline loops: CDR1 MDHEN, CDR2 SYDVKM. This CDR3 region has 16 residues. The CDR3 coding sequence is TGTGCCAGCATTCCCACCCGGGACAGGCGTTACAATGAGCAGTTCTTC. It is translated as CASIPTRDRRYNEQFF.

The V call is TRBV5-1, the J call TRBJ2-1; TRBD2 agrees at 7 bases. CDR1 and CDR2 (germline): SGHRS, YFSETQ. J was trimmed by 6 bases and V by 3 bases; bases with no gene match: 9. The CDR3 totals 15 residues. The CDR3 spells CASSWGAGEANEQFF. CDR3 DNA sequence: TGCGCCAGCAGCTGGGGTGCGGGAGAGGCCAATGAGCAGTTCTTC.

This sequence joins TRBV6-5 and TRBJ2-7; D gene ambiguous. Trimming left V 5 bases short and J 3 bases short, with 5 bases between. The CDR3 consists of 11 residues. Germline assignment: CDR1 MNHEY and CDR2 SVGAGI. DNA for the CDR3: TGTGCCAGCAGTCCTCGCTACGAGCAGTACTTC. Its protein product is CASSPRYEQYF.

V is TRBV6-2 or TRBV6-3 and J is TRBJ2-7; 11 nucleotides agree with TRBD2. This CDR3 comprises 15 residues. V lost 6 bases, J lost 8 bases, and 12 bases stayed unmatched. Germline V gene data show CDR1 as MNHEY and CDR2 as SVGEGT. The CDR3 DNA follows: TGTGCCAGCAGCCTGGGACTAGCGGACCCTCAGAAGCAGTACTTC. It specifies CASSLGLADPQKQYF.

This clone was counted a single time. V gene TRBV3-1 (or the pseudogene TRBV3-2) combines with J gene TRBJ2-5; TRBD1 aligns across 10 bases. The CDR3 loop spans 16 amino acids. V lost 1 base, J lost 3 bases, and 5 bases stayed unmatched. Germline V gene lookup returns CDR1 LGHDT and CDR2 YNNKEL (reference sequence). The DNA for the CDR3 is TGTGCCAGCAGCCAAGTTGGGACAGGGGAGGAAGAGACCCAGTACTTC. This translates into CASSQVGTGEEETQYF.

The V and J genes are TRBV28 and TRBJ1-2; 8 positions match TRBD1. This CDR3 comprises 14 residues. The ends lost 2 bases at V and 8 bases at J; junction bases unmatched: 7. Per germline, CDR1 MDHEN and CDR2 SYDVKM. The CDR3: CASSLQGAGGGYTF. The CDR3 DNA sequence: TGTGCCAGCAGTTTACAGGGGGCAGGTGGCGGCTACACCTTC.

The V call is TRBV7-8, the J call TRBJ2-3; D is ambiguous. V dropped 0 bases and J dropped 6 bases, with 7 bases sitting between them. Germline V lookup: CDR1 SGHVS, CDR2 FQNEAQ. The CDR3 totals 13 residues. The CDR3 sequence: CASSLAGPDTQYF. Written as DNA, the CDR3 is TGTGCCAGCAGCTTAGCGGGCCCGGATACGCAGTATTTT.

Note on this clone: This specimen includes other DNA sequences encoding the same CDR3. This chain uses TRBV7-2 with TRBJ1-5, with TRBD1 as a possible D gene (5 bases). With 1 base removed from V and 1 base from J, the gap between germline ends came to 11 bases. CDR1 and CDR2 (germline): SGHTA, FQGNSA. This CDR3 contains 16 residues. The CDR3 here is CASSLDWGGSNQPQHF. CDR3 DNA: TGTGCCAGCAGCTTAGATTGGGGGGGAAGCAATCAGCCCCAGCATTTT.

This chain uses TRBV11-2 with TRBJ2-1; tentatively, D is TRBD2 (6 bases). Trimming removed 6 bases at V and 4 bases at J, with 7 bases between. The CDR3 sequence is 12 residues long. CDR1 and CDR2 from the germline V gene are SGHAT and FQNNGV. The chain's CDR3 is CASRDYYNEQFF. In DNA form, the CDR3 reads TGTGCCAGCAGGGACTATTACAATGAGCAGTTCTTC.

V is TRBV11-2 and J is TRBJ2-1; D perhaps matches TRBD1 (6 bases). Germline V gives CDR1 SGHAT, CDR2 FQNNGV. CDR3 length: 14 residues. Between the trimmed V and J ends, which lost 7 bases and 7 bases, there was a span of 17 bases. CDR3 bases: TGTGCCAGCATCTCCAGGGGACCTAAGAATGAGCAGTTCTTC. This translates into CASISRGPKNEQFF.

This clone occurred a few times. The gene calls are TRBV6-5 and TRBJ1-1; 10 bases are shared with TRBD1. After removal of 7 bases from V and 6 bases from J, the junction contained 11 bases not matched to a gene. Germline CDR1 reads MNHEY; CDR2 reads SVGAGI. The CDR3 has 15 residues. This CDR3 reads CASTRQGAVVSEAFF. The CDR3 coding sequence is TGTGCCAGCACTCGACAGGGGGCAGTAGTTTCTGAAGCTTTCTTT.

This clone appeared a single time. The gene calls are TRBV5-5 and TRBJ2-5; 7 nucleotides align to TRBD1. Trimming took 4 bases from V and 5 from J; bases not matched to a gene: 17. CDR1 is SGHKS, CDR2 YYEKEE, per germline (reference sequence). The CDR3 spans 17 residues. For the CDR3, the DNA is TGTGCCAGCAGCCCTCTCCCTAGGGGGCCCGAGGGGGAGACCCAGTACTTC. Translating gives CASSPLPRGPEGETQYF.

The count of this clone is one. One end of the junction is discordant with germline, which a read error may explain. The chain links TRBV28 to TRBJ1-1; D is unclear. Germline-derived CDR1 and CDR2 are MDHEN and SYDVKM. The CDR3 extends over 13 amino acids. The CDR3 sequence: CASSLIQNTEAFF. Here the CDR3 DNA reads TGTGCCAGCAGTTTGATACAGAACACTGAGGCTTTCTTT. Using reference TRBV28 and TRBJ1-1 for the parts outside the CDR3, the full variable domain is DVKVTQSSRYLVKRTGEKVFLECVQDMDHENMFWYRQDPGLGLRLIYFSYDVKMKEKGDIPEGYSVSREKKERFSLILESASTNQTSMYLCASSLIQNTEAFFGQGTRLTVV.

V is TRBV5-4 and J is TRBJ2-1; 9 bases align to TRBD2. With V trimmed by 1 base and J by 9 bases, 8 bases remained unmatched. CDR3 size: 15 residues. The germline gives CDR1 SGHNT, CDR2 YYREEE (reference sequence). CDR3 region: CASSLWLAGPVEQFF. The CDR3 DNA is TGTGCCAGCAGCTTGTGGCTAGCGGGGCCCGTTGAGCAGTTCTTC. Supplemented by reference TRBV5-4 and TRBJ2-1, the full variable domain reads ETGVTQSPTHLIKTRGQQVTLRCSSQSGHNTVSWYQQALGQGPQFIFQYYREEENGRGNFPPRFSGLQFPNYSSELNVNALELDDSALYLCASSLWLAGPVEQFFGPGTRLTVL.

The rearrangement uses TRBV18 and TRBJ2-3, with 9 bases that match TRBD2. Per the germline V gene, CDR1 is KGHSH and CDR2 is LQKENI. The CDR3 is 16 residues long. Trimming cost V 1 base and J 1 base; bases outside gene matches: 3. DNA of the CDR3: TGTGCCAGCTCACCACTTCCTAGCGGGGGCACAGATACGCAGTATTTT. Translation gives CASSPLPSGGTDTQYF.

The V gene is TRBV6-2 or TRBV6-3, the J gene TRBJ2-1; 12 bases are a match to TRBD2. The CDR3 sequence is 16 residues long. Germline trimming cut 2 bases from V and 4 bases from J; bases unmatched to any gene: 3. CDR1 is MNHEY and CDR2 is SVGEGT in the germline V gene. CDR3 nucleotide sequence: TGTGCCAGCAGTTACCGACTAGCGGGAGATTACAATGAGCAGTTCTTC. Translation: CASSYRLAGDYNEQFF.

The genes are TRBV28 and TRBJ2-3; 7 bases are a match to TRBD2. CDR3 length: 15 amino acids. J lost 1 base, V lost 5 bases, and 6 bases had no gene match. Germline V CDR1 and CDR2: MDHEN, SYDVKM. The CDR3 DNA sequence: TGTGCCAGCAGTGGCCCCGCGGGGGGCACAGATACGCAGTATTTT. Protein: CASSGPAGGTDTQYF.

The chain joins TRBV5-1 to TRBJ1-4; D gene uncertain. With 3 bases removed from V and 8 bases from J, the gap between germline ends came to 17 bases. The CDR3 loop spans 15 amino acids. Germline V gene data show CDR1 as SGHRS and CDR2 as YFSETQ. CDR3 in DNA: TGCGCCAGCAGCTCGGCCGGGATATCGGGGGAAAAACTGTTTTTT. It codes for CASSSAGISGEKLFF.

The chain uses TRBV5-1 and TRBJ2-3, with 8 bases matching TRBD2. V was clipped by 1 base and J by 3 bases; unmatched bases: 7. Germline V CDR1 and CDR2: SGHRS, YFSETQ. The CDR3 extends over 16 amino acids. The CDR3 reads CASSLSPSGLTDTQYF. CDR3 DNA: TGCGCCAGCAGCTTGTCTCCTAGCGGGTTAACAGATACGCAGTATTTT.

The chain combines TRBV5-1 with TRBJ1-6; 8 bases match TRBD1. The germline CDR1 and CDR2 sequences are SGHRS and YFSETQ. This CDR3 is 16 amino acids long. Losses at the gene ends were 1 base for V and 7 bases for J; bases not matched to a gene: 7. In nucleotides, the CDR3 is TGCGCCAGCAGCTTGACAGCTCACAGGGGGAATTCACCCCTCCACTTT. This sequence encodes CASSLTAHRGNSPLHF.